This T cell receptor (beta chain) derives from a study of T-cell reconstitution after alpha-beta-depleted transplantation in children. Preparation of the TCRbeta library used unique molecular identifiers. One entry per CDR3 protein, called by TCRdb with MiXCR from the PCR reads. The data show roughly 500,000 distinct CDR3 sequences, under 15% seen once. This clonotype was seen repeatedly, ten times or more. The CDR3 contains 12 residues. With V trimmed by 6 bases and J by 6 bases, 2 bases remained unmatched. Germline values: CDR1 MNHEY, CDR2 SVGAGI. Sequenced here: PBMCs from the stem cell graft donor, sampled from the stem cell graft. The chain carries TRBV6-5 and TRBJ2-7; 10 bases line up with TRBD1. The TCR comes from a human donor who donated a stem cell graft to a child with combined immunodeficiency. DNA of the CDR3: TGTGCCAGCAGCCGGACAGGGGGCGAGCAGTACTTC. Translating gives CASSRTGGEQYF.